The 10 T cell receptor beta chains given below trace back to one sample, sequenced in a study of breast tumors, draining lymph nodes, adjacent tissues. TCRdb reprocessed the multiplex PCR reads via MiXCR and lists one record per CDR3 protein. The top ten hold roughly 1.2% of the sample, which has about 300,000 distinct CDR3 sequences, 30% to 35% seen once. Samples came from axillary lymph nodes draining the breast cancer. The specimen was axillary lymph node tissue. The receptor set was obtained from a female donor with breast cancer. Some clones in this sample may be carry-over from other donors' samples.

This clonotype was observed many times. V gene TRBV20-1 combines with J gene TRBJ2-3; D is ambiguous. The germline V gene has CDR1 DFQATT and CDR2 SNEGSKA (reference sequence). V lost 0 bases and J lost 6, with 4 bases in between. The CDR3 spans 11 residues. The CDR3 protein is CSARDLDTQYF. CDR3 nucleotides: TGCAGTGCTAGAGATCTCGATACGCAGTATTTT.

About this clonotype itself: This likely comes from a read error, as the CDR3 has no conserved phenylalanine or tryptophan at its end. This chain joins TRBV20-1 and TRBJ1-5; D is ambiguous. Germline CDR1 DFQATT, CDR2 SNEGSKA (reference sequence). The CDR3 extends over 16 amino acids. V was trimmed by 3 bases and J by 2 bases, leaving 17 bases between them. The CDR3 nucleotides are TGCAGTGCTAGTACGGGGATGGGTTCGCGCAATCAGCCCCAGCATGGT. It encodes CSASTGMGSRNQPQHG.

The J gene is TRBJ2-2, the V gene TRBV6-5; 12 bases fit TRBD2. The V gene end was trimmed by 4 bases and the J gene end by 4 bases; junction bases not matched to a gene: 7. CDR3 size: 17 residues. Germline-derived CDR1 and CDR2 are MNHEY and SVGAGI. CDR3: CASSFLAGGPSTGELFF. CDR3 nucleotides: TGTGCCAGCAGTTTTCTAGCGGGAGGGCCTTCCACCGGGGAGCTGTTTTTT.

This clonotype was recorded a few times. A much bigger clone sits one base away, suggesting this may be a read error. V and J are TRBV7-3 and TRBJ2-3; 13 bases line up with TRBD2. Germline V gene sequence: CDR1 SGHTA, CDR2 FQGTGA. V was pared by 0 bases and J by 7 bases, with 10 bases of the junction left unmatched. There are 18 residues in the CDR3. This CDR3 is CASSLTGLAGVNTHTQYF. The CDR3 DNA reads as TGTGCCAGCAGCTTAACCGGACTAGCGGGAGTTAATACACATACGCAGTATTTT.

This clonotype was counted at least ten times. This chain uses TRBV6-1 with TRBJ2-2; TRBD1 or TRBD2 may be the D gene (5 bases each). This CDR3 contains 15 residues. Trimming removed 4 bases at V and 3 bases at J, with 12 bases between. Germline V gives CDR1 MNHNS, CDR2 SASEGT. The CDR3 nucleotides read TGTGCCAGCAGTGTCTTGGGGGTGGACACCGGGGAGCTGTTTTTT. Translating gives CASSVLGVDTGELFF.

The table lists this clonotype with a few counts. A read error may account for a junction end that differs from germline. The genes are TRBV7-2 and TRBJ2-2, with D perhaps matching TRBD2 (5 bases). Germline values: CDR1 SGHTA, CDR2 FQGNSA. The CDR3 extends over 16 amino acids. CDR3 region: CASNQQVQINTGEPFF. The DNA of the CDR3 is TGTGCCAGCAACCAGCAGGTCCAGATAAACACCGGGGAGCCGTTTTTT.

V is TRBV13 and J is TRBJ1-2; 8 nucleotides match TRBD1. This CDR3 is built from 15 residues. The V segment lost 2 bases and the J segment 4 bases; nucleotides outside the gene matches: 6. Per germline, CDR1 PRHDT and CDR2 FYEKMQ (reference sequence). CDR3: CASSLRAGGAYGYTF. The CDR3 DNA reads TGTGCCAGCAGCTTACGCGCAGGGGGCGCCTATGGCTACACCTTC. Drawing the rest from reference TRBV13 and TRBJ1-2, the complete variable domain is AAGVIQSPRHLIKEKRETATLKCYPIPRHDTVYWYQQGPGQDPQFLISFYEKMQSDKGSIPDRFSAQQFSDYHSELNMSSLELGDSALYFCASSLRAGGAYGYTFGSGTRLTVV.

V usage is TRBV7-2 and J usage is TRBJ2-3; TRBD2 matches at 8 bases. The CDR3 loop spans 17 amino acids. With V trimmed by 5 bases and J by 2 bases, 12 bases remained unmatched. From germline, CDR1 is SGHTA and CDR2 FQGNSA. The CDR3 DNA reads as TGTGCCAGCAGCGGAGATAGCGGGACAAGGTACACAGATACGCAGTATTTT. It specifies CASSGDSGTRYTDTQYF. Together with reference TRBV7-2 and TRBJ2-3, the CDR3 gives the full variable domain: GAGVSQSPSNKVTEKGKDVELRCDPISGHTALYWYRQSLGQGLEFLIYFQGNSAPDKSGLPSDRFSAERTGGSVSTLTIQRTQQEDSAVYLCASSGDSGTRYTDTQYFGPGTRLTVL.

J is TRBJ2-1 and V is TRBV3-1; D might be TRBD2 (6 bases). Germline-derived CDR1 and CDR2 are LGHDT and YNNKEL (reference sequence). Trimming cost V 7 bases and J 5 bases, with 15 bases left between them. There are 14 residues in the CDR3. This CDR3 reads CASNLRGDNNEQFF. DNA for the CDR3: TGTGCCAGCAATTTGCGGGGCGACAACAATGAGCAGTTCTTC.

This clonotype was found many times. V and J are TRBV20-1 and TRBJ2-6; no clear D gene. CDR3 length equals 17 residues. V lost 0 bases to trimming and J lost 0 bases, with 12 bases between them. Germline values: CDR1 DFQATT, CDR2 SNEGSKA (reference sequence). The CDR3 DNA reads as TGCAGTGCTAGAGATGGTGGGAAAGACTCTGGGGCCAACGTCCTGACTTTC. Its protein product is CSARDGGKDSGANVLTF.